These 10 T cell receptor beta chains share one sample of origin, sequenced in a study of blood T cell repertoires in COVID-19. Produced via immunoSEQ multiplex PCR; TCRdb's table is partial and in-frame only. The table has 200,000 or so clones, 84% seen once. Sequenced sample: PBMCs or T cells enriched from blood (not recorded which). These receptor sequences come from a middle-aged man who had recovered from COVID-19.

V and J are TRBV6-1 and TRBJ1-4; D ambiguous. CDR1 is MNHNS and CDR2 is SASEGT in the germline V gene. CDR3 length equals 14 residues. Deletions cut 1 base from V and 3 bases from J, with 6 bases between. CDR3 nucleotide sequence: TGTGCCAGCAGTGAAGGCGGGTCTAATGAAAAACTGTTTTTT. It yields the protein CASSEGGSNEKLFF.

This rearrangement joins TRBV15 to TRBJ2-1; 11 nucleotides line up with TRBD2. The germline V gene encodes CDR1 LNHNV and CDR2 YYDKDF (reference sequence). V lost 0 bases to trimming and J lost 2 bases; unmatched junction nucleotides: 3. The CDR3 consists of 17 residues. CDR3 residues: CATSRDDSGGAYNEQFF. CDR3 sequence (DNA): TGTGCCACCAGCAGAGATGATAGCGGGGGGGCCTACAATGAGCAGTTCTTC.

The chain joins TRBV10-3 to TRBJ2-2, with D tentatively TRBD1 (5 bases). The CDR3 sequence is 15 residues long. The germline gives CDR1 ENHRY, CDR2 SYGVKD. Between the trimmed V and J ends, which lost 3 bases and 1 base, there was a span of 9 bases. The CDR3 reads CAISDSGKNTGELFF. Written as DNA, the CDR3 is TGTGCCATCAGTGACTCAGGGAAGAACACCGGGGAGCTGTTTTTT.

The chain couples TRBV7-2 to TRBJ1-2; 7 bases are shared with TRBD1. The CDR3 has 15 amino acids. V lost 5 bases and J lost 0; bases outside the gene matches: 6. Germline-derived CDR1 and CDR2 are SGHTA and FQGNSA. This CDR3 is CASSPNRGPNYGYTF. The CDR3 DNA reads TGTGCCAGCAGCCCTAACAGGGGACCTAACTATGGCTACACCTTC.

This chain uses TRBV6-1 with TRBJ2-1; maybe TRBD2 (7 bases). The CDR3 has 14 residues. The germline V and J ends were trimmed by 2 bases and 7 bases, with 12 bases remaining between them. The germline V gene has CDR1 MNHNS and CDR2 SASEGT. CDR3 residues: CASSEWGGANEQFF. The DNA of the CDR3 is TGTGCCAGCAGTGAATGGGGGGGGGCGAATGAGCAGTTCTTC.

This chain connects TRBV19 to TRBJ1-1; perhaps TRBD1 as D (5 bases). CDR1 is LNHDA, CDR2 SQIVND, per germline (reference sequence). The CDR3 loop spans 14 amino acids. V dropped 5 bases and J dropped 5 bases, with 15 bases sitting between them. In nucleotides, the CDR3 is TGTGCCAGTAGTCCCTGGGCAGGGCGTACTGAAGCTTTCTTT. It encodes CASSPWAGRTEAFF.

The CDR3 DNA sequence: TGCGCCAGCAGCCCCAGACTAGCGGGGGGCCAACGTCCTATCGACACCGGGGAGCTGTTTTTT. Its protein is CASSPRLAGGQRPIDTGELFF. This chain links TRBV4-1 with TRBJ2-2; 13 bases align to TRBD2. The CDR3 totals 21 residues. In germline, CDR1 is MGHRA, CDR2 YSYEKL. V was pared by 4 bases and J by 3 bases, with 17 bases of the junction left unmatched.

V is TRBV4-3 and J is TRBJ2-1, with D possibly matching TRBD2 (5 bases). Trimming took 0 bases from V and 3 from J, leaving 9 bases between them. Per germline, CDR1 LGHNA and CDR2 YSLEER. CDR3 length: 15 residues. The CDR3 sequence: CASSQDTRGYNEQFF. CDR3 DNA sequence: TGCGCCAGCAGCCAAGATACTCGGGGCTACAATGAGCAGTTCTTC.

The chain recombines TRBV4-1 with TRBJ2-5; 11 nucleotides line up with TRBD2. The CDR3 runs to 17 residues. With 0 bases clipped from V and 9 bases from J, the junction kept 12 bases outside the gene matches. The germline CDR1 and CDR2 sequences are MGHRA and YSYEKL. DNA for the CDR3: TGCGCCAGCAGCCAAGATCCTAGCGGGGGGCTGGGGGGTGCCCAGTACTTC. Translated, it gives CASSQDPSGGLGGAQYF.

V gene TRBV7-9 combines with J gene TRBJ2-3, with 8 bases lining up with TRBD1. Germline CDR1 SEHNR, CDR2 FQNEAQ (reference sequence). The junction had 9 bases not matched to a gene; V was cut back by 3 bases and J by 4 bases. This CDR3 is built from 16 residues. The chain's CDR3 is CASSFLGQGQSDTQYF. The CDR3 nucleotides read TGTGCCAGCAGCTTTCTCGGACAGGGACAGTCAGATACGCAGTATTTT.